A single count supports the clone carrying this T cell receptor beta chain. This entry belongs to a study of cytomegalovirus exposure and HLA in healthy donors. The CDR3 is 14 amino acids. V lost 3 bases and J lost 0, with 9 bases in between. Germline lookup yields CDR1 KGHSH and CDR2 LQKENI. The PCR made use of 60 Vbeta and 13 Jbeta primers. The table came from immunoSEQ multiplex PCR; TCRdb's copy has only in-frame clones and leaves some out. The table shows 150,000 or so clones, with around 80% occurring only once. Specimen: PBMCs. The clonotype was recovered from a woman between 50 and 59 years old in good health and CMV-seropositive. This chain connects TRBV18 to TRBJ2-7; no definite D call. The CDR3 loop is CASSPLVVSYEQYF. CDR3 nucleotides: TGTGCCAGCTCACCGCTAGTTGTCTCCTACGAGCAGTACTTC. Full variable domain (missing parts from reference TRBV18 and TRBJ2-7): NAGVMQNPRHLVRRRGQEARLRCSPMKGHSHVYWYRQLPEEGLKFMVYLQKENIIDESGMPKERFSAEFPKEGPSILRIQQVVRGDSAAYFCASSPLVVSYEQYFGPGTRLTVT.